The 6 T cell receptor beta chains below were found in one sample sequenced in a study of human T cells and chemical hapten exposure. TCRdb reanalysed the RACE reads using MiXCR and keeps one entry per CDR3 protein. The data contain 250,000 or so distinct CDR3 sequences, about 9% of them seen just once; the ten biggest clones take up about 2.1%. The time point here: pre-sensitization, week 0. Treatment noted: therapeutic diphenylcyclopropenone sensitization with weekly scalp DPC. The sequenced sample was whole blood, obtained in connection with sensitization to the hapten diphenylcyclopropenone (DPC). All receptors come from a middle-aged woman with alopecia areata. Some clones in this sample may be carry-over from other donors' samples.

The CDR3 here is CSADSPWNEQFF. As DNA, the CDR3 is TGCAGCGCCGATTCCCCGTGGAATGAGCAGTTCTTC. This chain links TRBV29-1 with TRBJ2-1; D remains unclear. V lost 7 bases, J lost 7 bases, and 14 bases lay in between. This CDR3 spans 12 amino acids. Germline V gene lookup returns CDR1 SQVTM and CDR2 ANQGSEA.

This clonotype was detected once. The chain recombines TRBV7-9 with TRBJ2-3, with TRBD2 matching over 13 bases. V lost 4 bases and J lost 6; bases outside the gene matches: 4. CDR1 and CDR2 from the germline V gene are SEHNR and FQNEAQ (reference sequence). This CDR3 is 15 amino acids long. The CDR3 region is CASSSTSGRLDTQYF. DNA for the CDR3: TGTGCCAGCAGCTCGACTAGCGGGAGGCTCGATACGCAGTATTTT. Together with reference TRBV7-9 and TRBJ2-3, the CDR3 gives the full variable domain: DTGVSQNPRHKITKRGQNVTFRCDPISEHNRLYWYRQTLGQGPEFLTYFQNEAQLEKSRLLSDRFSAERPKGSFSTLEIQRTEQGDSAMYLCASSSTSGRLDTQYFGPGTRLTVL.

This clonotype was seen a few times. The chain links TRBV2 to TRBJ2-1; TRBD1 matches 12 bases. The CDR3 contains 14 residues. V gave up 7 bases and J gave up 5 bases; unmatched junction bases: 3. Per germline, CDR1 SNHLY and CDR2 FYNNEI. Here the CDR3 DNA reads TGTGCCAGCAAAGGGACAGGGGGCAACAATGAGCAGTTCTTC. Encoded protein: CASKGTGGNNEQFF. Supplemented by reference TRBV2 and TRBJ2-1, the full variable domain reads EPEVTQTPSHQVTQMGQEVILRCVPISNHLYFYWYRQILGQKVEFLVSFYNNEISEKSEIFDDQFSVERPDGSNFTLKIRSTKLEDSAMYFCASKGTGGNNEQFFGPGTRLTVL.

This clonotype has a handful of counts. The J gene is TRBJ1-2, the V gene TRBV5-1; D ambiguous. There are 15 residues in the CDR3. Germline V gene lookup returns CDR1 SGHRS and CDR2 YFSETQ. V was pared by 0 bases and J by 6 bases, with 15 bases between. The CDR3 bases are TGCGCCAGCAGCTTGGATCCAGGTTTAACAAATGGCTACACCTTC. It codes for CASSLDPGLTNGYTF.

This clonotype came up many times. J is TRBJ1-1 and V is TRBV11-2; no reliable D call. V was cut by 1 base and J by 6 bases, with 9 bases left in between. Germline assignment: CDR1 SGHAT and CDR2 FQNNGV. CDR3 length: 13 amino acids. CDR3 region: CASSLVSAAEAFF. DNA of the CDR3: TGTGCCAGCAGCTTAGTTTCGGCGGCTGAAGCTTTCTTT.

The chain couples TRBV29-1 to TRBJ2-3; possibly TRBD2 for D (5 bases). V was shortened by 4 bases and J by 3 bases, with 14 bases between the two germline ends. In germline, CDR1 is SQVTM, CDR2 ANQGSEA. This CDR3 is 14 amino acids long. The CDR3: CSVAGSLGTDTQYF. CDR3 coding DNA: TGCAGCGTTGCGGGGAGTTTGGGGACAGATACGCAGTATTTT.